One and the same sample provided the 9 T cell receptor gamma chains below, sequenced in a study of γδ T cells in repeated Plasmodium falciparum infection. TCRdb reapplied CATT to the multiplex PCR reads. Of 12,000 to 15,000 gamma-chain clones listed, 1.5% to 2% are singletons. Gammadelta T cells were flow-sorted from PBMC into Vgamma9/Vdelta2+ and Vdelta2-negative populations for bulk analysis. Specimen: gamma-delta T cells from blood. The receptors derive from a pool of human donors (malaria-infected and uninfected, not separated).

This clone has a count of ten or more. For this DNA, TCRdb reports the protein of a much larger clone, which diverges at residue 9, most likely from a read error; the protein presented here is translated directly from the DNA. This chain links TRGV9 with TRGJ1 or TRGJ2. No J gene is reported in TCRdb; it was inferred here by comparing the DNA with germline. The CDR3 extends over 12 amino acids. Per the germline V gene, CDR1 is GITISATS and CDR2 is ISYDGTV (reference sequence). The CDR3 protein is CALWENYYRKLF. The CDR3 nucleotides read TGTGCCTTGTGGGAGAATTATTATAGGAAACTCTTT.

Many counts were recorded for this clone. For this DNA, TCRdb reports the protein of a much larger clone, which diverges at residue 9, most likely from a read error; the protein presented here is translated directly from the DNA. The CDR3 nucleotides read TGTGCCTTGTGGGAATATTATAAGAGACTCTTT. Residues: CALWEYYKRLF. The rearrangement uses TRGV9 and TRGJ1 or TRGJ2. The CDR3 covers 11 residues. Germline CDR1 is GITISATS and CDR2 is ISYDGTV (reference sequence).

The table lists this clone with many counts. The CDR3 DNA is TGTGCCACCTGGGCGCGGCGACTTTATTATAAGAAACTCTTT. This sequence encodes CATWARRLYYKKLF. This chain links TRGV4 with TRGJ1 or TRGJ2. There are 14 residues in the CDR3. CDR1 is EGSTGY and CDR2 is YDSYTSSV in the germline V gene. J lost 3 bases, V lost 5 bases, and 10 bases had no gene match.

Ten or more counts support this clone. TCRdb's listed protein matches a much larger clone and diverges from this DNA's translation at residue 9, likely through a read error; the protein shown comes from the DNA. J gene calling gave no result, while the V gene is TRGV9. CDR3 length: 11 residues. CDR1 is GITISATS, CDR2 ISYDGTV, per germline (reference sequence). The CDR3 protein is CALWEGHKRLF. The CDR3 coding sequence is TGTGCCTTGTGGGAGGGCCATAAGAGACTCTTT.

This clone was seen more than once but under ten times. TCRdb's protein for this DNA is that of a much larger clone and differs from the translation at residue 12, likely a read error; the protein shown is the DNA translation. V is TRGV9 and J is TRGJP1. TCRdb records no J gene; here it was assigned by comparing the DNA to germline. Germline V lookup: CDR1 GITISATS, CDR2 ISYDGTV (reference sequence). This CDR3 has 16 amino acids. The CDR3 region is CALWEAINTTGRFKIF. In nucleotides, the CDR3 is TGTGCCTTGTGGGAGGCAATCAATACCACTGGTCGGTTCAAGATATTT.

This clone was picked up many times. This is likely an artifact of a read error, given a far larger clone one base away. The same CDR3 is also encoded by other DNA sequences in this sample. This chain uses TRGV4 with TRGJ1 or TRGJ2. The length of the CDR3 is 12 residues. Per germline, CDR1 EGSTGY and CDR2 YDSYTSSV. CDR3 loop: CATWERNYKKLF. DNA of the CDR3: TGTGCCACCTGGGAGCGGAATTACAAGAAACTCTTT.

The sample holds many counts of this clone. TCRdb attributes to this sequence the protein of a much larger clone, which differs from the DNA translation at residue 3; a read error is likely, and the protein displayed is translated from the DNA. This chain uses TRGV9 with TRGJ1 or TRGJ2. The CDR3 totals 15 residues. Per the germline V gene, CDR1 is GITISATS and CDR2 is ISYDGTV (reference sequence). The CDR3 is CASWEVRPWDYKKLF. In nucleotides, the CDR3 is TGTGCCTCGTGGGAGGTGCGCCCGTGGGATTATAAGAAACTCTTT.

About this clone: TCRdb's listed protein matches a much larger clone and diverges from this DNA's translation at residue 9, likely through a read error; the protein shown comes from the DNA. V and J are TRGV4 and TRGJ1 or TRGJ2. This CDR3 is 11 amino acids long. The V gene's germline CDR1 is EGSTGY and CDR2 YDSYTSSV. CDR3 loop: CAVHRDYKRLF. CDR3 sequence (DNA): TGTGCCGTCCACCGAGACTATAAGAGACTCTTT.

Of note for this clone: Different DNA sequences within this sample yield the same CDR3. A V gene of TRGV9 was called, but no J gene was assigned. The germline CDR1 and CDR2 sequences are GITISATS and ISYDGTV (reference sequence). CDR3 length equals 32 residues. CDR3: CALWEATNYYKKLLAVEQHWLSQVSIGRIQHF. The CDR3 region has the DNA TGTGCCTTGTGGGAGGCTACGAATTATTATAAGAAACTCTTGGCAGTGGAACAACACTGGTTGTCACAGGTAAGTATCGGAAGAATACAACATTTC.